This T cell receptor beta chain was sequenced in a study of T cells in Graves' hyperthyroidism and ophthalmopathy. Study conclusions and caveats: Model predictions of ophthalmopathy came a median approximately 6 months before onset.

About this clonotype: Its antigen is unknown.

TCR beta CDR3 regions were amplified from RNA transcripts. Carried out on the TCR CDR3, a first-round RT-PCR used the HTBI primer set. TCRdb re-called the multiplex PCR reads with MiXCR, one entry per CDR3 protein. The sample shows roughly 380,000 distinct CDR3 sequences, 14% of them seen only once. Trimming cost V 6 bases and J 1 base; bases outside gene matches: 5. This CDR3 region has 16 residues. Sequenced sample: blood. This chain joins TRBV12-3 or TRBV12-4 and TRBJ2-7; 14 positions agree with TRBD2. The sequence was collected from a woman in her fifties or sixties with Graves' hyperthyroidism. This CDR3 reads CASSPGLAGESYEQYF. CDR3 DNA sequence: TGTGCCAGCAGCCCGGGACTAGCGGGAGAGTCCTACGAGCAGTACTTC.